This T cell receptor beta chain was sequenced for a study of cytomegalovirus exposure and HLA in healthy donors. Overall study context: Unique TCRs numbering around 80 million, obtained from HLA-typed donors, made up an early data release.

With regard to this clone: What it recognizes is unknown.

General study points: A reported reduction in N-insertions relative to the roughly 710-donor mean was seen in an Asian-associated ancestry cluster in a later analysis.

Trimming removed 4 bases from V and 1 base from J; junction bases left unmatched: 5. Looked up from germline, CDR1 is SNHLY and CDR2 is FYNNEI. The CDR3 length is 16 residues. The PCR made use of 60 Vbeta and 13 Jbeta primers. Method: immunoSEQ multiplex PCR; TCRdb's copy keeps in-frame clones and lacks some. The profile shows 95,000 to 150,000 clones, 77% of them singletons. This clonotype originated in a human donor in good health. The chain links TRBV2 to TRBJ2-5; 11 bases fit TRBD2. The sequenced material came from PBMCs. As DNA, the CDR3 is TGTGCCAGCAGTGCCCAACTAGCGGGGGTCCAAGAGACCCAGTACTTC. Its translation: CASSAQLAGVQETQYF.